The source of this T cell receptor beta chain is a study of blood T cell repertoires in COVID-19. Study background: The cDNA or gDNA used as material had been derived from T cells, B-cell-depleted T cells, or PBMCs.

This CDR3 is built from 15 residues. Germline lookup yields CDR1 MGHRA and CDR2 YSYEKL. Repertoires were generated with immunoSEQ multiplex PCR, while TCRdb's copy carries only in-frame clones and drops some. The sample contains around 200,000 clones, roughly four fifths of which appear only once. This clone was seen a few times. The germline gene is not matched at one end of the junction; a read error may be the cause. Sequenced input: peripheral blood. This TCR was sampled from a human donor with acute or convalescent COVID-19. The donor label of this sample is uncertain. The V call is TRBV4-1, the J call TRBJ1-2; D gene ambiguous. CDR3 coding DNA: TGCGCCAGCAGCAAAGAGGAGGGTACTAACTATGGCTACACCTTC. Encoded protein: CASSKEEGTNYGYTF.